The 3 T cell receptor beta chains in this list originate from one sample, sequenced in a study of T cell clonality in common variable immunodeficiency (dated by TCRdb to the mid-2010s). The method behind the library was the immunoSEQ multiplex PCR assay. TCRdb retrieved this table from immuneACCESS and kept in-frame rearrangements only. Not all clones are present; in checked studies, unresolved V genes account for under half, and no reason is known for the remainder. The sample features tens of thousands of clones, and none is a singleton. The ten biggest clones cover 3.8% of the sample. Sequencing was performed on peripheral blood mononuclear cells. These receptors all come from a person aged 18 to 75 in good health.

A remark on this clone: Read data end 3 residues before the CDR3 end; the end is taken from the germline J gene. This chain links TRBV30 with TRBJ1-2; TRBD1 is a possible D gene (5 bases). CDR3 size: 12 residues. Trimming shortened V by 8 bases and J by 4 bases, and 14 bases separated the two germline ends. CDR1 GTSNPN and CDR2 SVGIG come from the germline V gene (reference sequence). The CDR3 spells CARGGAGYGYTF. The sequenced CDR3 bases are TGTGCCCGGGGGGGAGCTGGCTATGGC.

This clone appeared many times. From the germline J gene comes the end of the CDR3, since the read stops 3 residues before it. The rearrangement joins TRBV3-1 (or the pseudogene TRBV3-2) to TRBJ1-1; D call uncertain. The CDR3 length is 14 residues. Trimming stripped 1 base from V and 3 bases from J, with 9 bases between. Germline CDR1 LGHDT, CDR2 YNNKEL (reference sequence). The chain's CDR3 is CASSQGASDTEAFF. The CDR3 DNA, read in part, is TGTGCCAGCAGCCAAGGGGCGTCAGACACTGAA.

This clone was seen many times. The read ends 3 residues early relative to the CDR3; the germline J gene fills the gap. The chain combines TRBV7-6 with TRBJ2-3; D ambiguous. CDR1 and CDR2 from the germline V gene are SGHVS and FNYEAQ. The CDR3 totals 14 residues. V dropped 1 base and J dropped 5 bases, with 10 bases sitting between them. The CDR3 bases that were read are TGTGCCAGCAGCTTAGGGGCAGAGATAGATACG. Encoded protein: CASSLGAEIDT. The complete CDR3 reads CASSLGAEIDTQYF.